Listed below are T cell receptor beta chains from one sample, sequenced in a study of early T cells in non-severe SARS-CoV-2 infection. Each CDR3 protein gets one entry after TCRdb re-called the 5' RACE reads with MiXCR. The sample contains around 58,000 distinct CDR3 sequences, just under 5% of which appear only once. Sample: whole blood. These receptors all stem from an adult who was a healthcare worker with PCR-confirmed SARS-CoV-2 infection or an uninfected control (not recorded which). The CDR3 runs from the conserved cysteine through the conserved F or W. The D gene is left open where the match is weak. A clone size is listed for some rows: how often the clone was seen (once, few, many), or a class if it is expanded.

TRBJ2-7 TRBV6-6 - - TGTGCCAGCAGTTACTCTGGGGTTCAAGAGCAGTACTTC CASSYSGVQEQYF
TRBJ2-6 TRBV13 - - TGTGCCAGCAGTTCAGGACCGCTCTCTGGGGCCAACGTCCTGACTTTC CASSSGPLSGANVLTF
TRBJ2-7 TRBV5-1 - - TGCGCCAGCAGCTTGGGGCTCGAGCAGTACTTC CASSLGLEQYF
TRBJ2-7 TRBV12-3/TRBV12-4 - - TGTGCCAGCAGTTTAGGGATTACCCAGGGAGAGAAGTACTTC CASSLGITQGEKYF
TRBJ2-5 TRBV11-2 few - TGTGCCAGCAGCTTATATGGGGATTTTGCCGGTGAAGAGACCCAGTACTTC CASSLYGDFAGEETQYF
TRBJ1-6 TRBV29-1 few TRBD1 TGCAGCGTCAGGACAGGGGGCAATTCACCCCTCCACTTT CSVRTGGNSPLHF
TRBJ2-5 TRBV18 many - TGTGCCAGCTCAGCCCCTTCCCTCCAAGAGACCCAGTACTTC CASSAPSLQETQYF
TRBJ1-2 TRBV20-1 many TRBD1 TGCAGTGCTAGACCGGACAGGGCTGGCTACACCTTC CSARPDRAGYTF
TRBJ2-2 TRBV5-1 many - TGCGCCAGCAGCTTTCCGCGAATAGGCACCGGGGAGCTGTTTTTT CASSFPRIGTGELFF
TRBJ2-2 TRBV10-3 - - TGTGCCACGTTTGCCGGGGAGCTGTTTTTT CATFAGELFF
TRBJ2-3 TRBV7-2 many - TGTGCCAGCAGCTCCCCCCCTAGCACAGATACGCAGTATTTT CASSSPPSTDTQYF
TRBJ2-2 TRBV7-9 - - TGTGCCAGCTCTGAAGGGGCTGCGAACACCGGGGAGCTGTTTTTT CASSEGAANTGELFF
TRBJ2-1 TRBV4-3 - - TGCGCCAGCAGCCAAGATCAGGGCCCCCTAACGACTGACAATGAGCAGTTCTTC CASSQDQGPLTTDNEQFF
TRBJ2-7 TRBV2 many - TGTGCCAGCCGGAGAACTACCGGGACGAAAAGCTCCTACGAGCAGTACTTC CASRRTTGTKSSYEQYF
TRBJ2-3 TRBV20-1 few - TGCAGTGCTAGATCCCTAAGGTGGGATACGCAGTATTTT CSARSLRWDTQYF
TRBJ2-1 TRBV12-3/TRBV12-4 few TRBD2 TGTGCCAGCAGTTTACAGGCTAGCGGGAGAAATGAGCAGTTCTTC CASSLQASGRNEQFF
TRBJ2-2 TRBV5-1 many - TGCGCCAGTGCACGGTTCCCCGAGGACACCGGGGAGCTGTTTTTT CASARFPEDTGELFF
TRBJ2-7 TRBV21-1 many - TGTGCCAGAGGCCGGGACAGCTTTCCTCGGGGGTACTTC CARGRDSFPRGYF
TRBJ2-3 TRBV6-5 many TRBD2 TGTGCCAGCAGTTACTTAAAAGCGGGAGGGCCCCCAGATACGCAGTATTTT CASSYLKAGGPPDTQYF